This TCR beta chain comes out of a study of graft-versus-host responses after intestinal transplantation. TCRdb's copy holds only in-frame clones and misses some; the assay was immunoSEQ multiplex PCR. The sample lists just over 95,000 clones, 80% to 95% occurring once. This clone was observed a single time. Its antigen is not identified. This clonotype was obtained from a human donor who received an intestinal transplant. Sequenced material: unstimulated CD4+ T cells sorted from spleen or lymph node cells, taken before intestinal transplant.

For the CDR3, the DNA is TGCGCCAGCAGCACACCTCCCGGGACTAGTTTTACAGATACGCAGTATTTT. Its protein is CASSTPPGTSFTDTQYF. The chain recombines TRBV5-1 with TRBJ2-3; TRBD2 aligns across 8 bases. CDR1 is SGHRS and CDR2 is YFSETQ in the germline V gene. CDR3 length: 17 amino acids. V dropped 4 bases and J dropped 3; count of bases not matched to a gene: 13.